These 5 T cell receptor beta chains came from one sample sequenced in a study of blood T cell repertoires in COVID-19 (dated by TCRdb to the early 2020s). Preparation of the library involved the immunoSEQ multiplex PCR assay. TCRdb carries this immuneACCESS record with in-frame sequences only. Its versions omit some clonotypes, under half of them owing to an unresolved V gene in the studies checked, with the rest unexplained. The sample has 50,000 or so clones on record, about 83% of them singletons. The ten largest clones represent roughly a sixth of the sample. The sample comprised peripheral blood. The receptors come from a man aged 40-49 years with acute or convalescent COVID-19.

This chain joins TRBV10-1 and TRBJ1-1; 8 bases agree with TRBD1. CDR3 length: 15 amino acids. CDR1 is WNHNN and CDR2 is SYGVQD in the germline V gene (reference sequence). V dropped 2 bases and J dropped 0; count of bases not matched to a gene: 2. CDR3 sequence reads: CASSEGTGLNTEAFF. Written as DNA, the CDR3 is TGCGCCAGCAGTGAGGGGACAGGTTTGAACACTGAAGCTTTCTTT.

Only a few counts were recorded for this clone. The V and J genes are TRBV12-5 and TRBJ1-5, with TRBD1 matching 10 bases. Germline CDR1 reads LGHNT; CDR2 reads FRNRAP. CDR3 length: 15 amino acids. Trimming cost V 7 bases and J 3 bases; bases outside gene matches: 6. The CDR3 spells CASDRTGGANQPQHF. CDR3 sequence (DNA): TGTGCTAGTGACCGGACAGGGGGGGCCAATCAGCCCCAGCATTTT.

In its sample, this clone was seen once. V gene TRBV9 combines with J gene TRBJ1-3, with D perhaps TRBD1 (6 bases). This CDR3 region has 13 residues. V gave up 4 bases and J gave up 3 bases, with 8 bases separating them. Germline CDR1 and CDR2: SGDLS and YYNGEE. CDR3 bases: TGTGCCAGCAGCAAGGACAGTGGAAACACCATATATTTT. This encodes CASSKDSGNTIYF.

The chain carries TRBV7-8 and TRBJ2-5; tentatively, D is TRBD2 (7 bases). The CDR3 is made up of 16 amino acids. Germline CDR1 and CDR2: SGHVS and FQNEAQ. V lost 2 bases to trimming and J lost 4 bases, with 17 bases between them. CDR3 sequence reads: CASSLSGGQGRETQYF. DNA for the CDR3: TGTGCCAGCAGCTTATCCGGGGGGCAGGGGAGAGAGACCCAGTACTTC.

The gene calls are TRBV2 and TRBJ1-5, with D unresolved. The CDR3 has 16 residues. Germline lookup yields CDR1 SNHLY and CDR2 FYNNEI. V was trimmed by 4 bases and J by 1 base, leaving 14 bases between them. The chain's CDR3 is CASSVAVSISNQPQHF. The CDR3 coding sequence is TGTGCCAGCAGTGTGGCAGTAAGTATAAGCAATCAGCCCCAGCATTTT.